This TCR beta chain is from a study of CXCR3-negative and CXCR3-positive naive CD8 T cells. This CDR3 comprises 18 residues. The germline V gene encodes CDR1 ENHRY and CDR2 SYGVKD. The method, 5' RACE with UMI labels, was used to prepare the TRB cDNA libraries. TCRdb re-called the 5' RACE reads; every CDR3 protein appears as one record, without DNA. The table lists roughly 130,000 distinct CDR3 sequences. Whole-study findings and limits: A higher hydrophobicity marked the TRB CDR3s of CXCR3-positive naive cells versus CXCR3-negative naive cells.

Of note for this clonotype: The antigen remains unidentified.

The sequenced sample consisted of naive CXCR3+ CD8+ T cells from blood. Subset here: CD45RO-CCR7+CD27+CD95- naive CD8+ T cells expressing CXCR3 (TNR3+). The gene calls are TRBV10-3 and TRBJ2-1; absent DNA, TCRdb's TRBD2 call cannot be checked. This clonotype was sampled from a human donor in good health. Some clones in this sample may be carry-over from other donors' samples. CDR3 protein: CAIKQGLAGGRLYNEQFF.